The 26 T cell receptor beta chains below all came from one sample that was sequenced in a study of blood T cell repertoires in COVID-19. Profiling relied on immunoSEQ multiplex PCR, and the TCRdb table lists in-frame clones only, not all of them. Among 150,000 to 200,000 clones listed, approximately 84% were seen once. The sequenced material came from peripheral blood. These receptor sequences come from a human donor with acute or convalescent COVID-19. The donor label of this sample is uncertain.

CDR3 DNA sequence: TGTGCCAGCAGCGTTCGAAGGGAGCGAGGGACCCAGTACTTC. Residues: CASSVRRERGTQYF. This chain connects TRBV5-6 to TRBJ2-5; a possible D gene is TRBD2 (5 bases). The CDR3 loop spans 14 amino acids. Germline V gene lookup returns CDR1 SGHDT and CDR2 YYEEEE. V was trimmed by 4 bases and J by 7 bases, leaving 17 bases between them.

In DNA form, the CDR3 reads TGTGCCACCAGTGATGACAGGGGTCCAGGGGGACTAGCGGGCAATGAGCAGTTCTTC. This sequence encodes CATSDDRGPGGLAGNEQFF. The J gene is TRBJ2-1, the V gene TRBV24-1, with 12 bases aligning to TRBD2. The germline gives CDR1 KGHDR, CDR2 SFDVKD. The CDR3 contains 19 residues. V shed 3 bases, J shed 6 bases, and the junction held 14 bases outside the gene matches.

Written as DNA, the CDR3 is TGTGCCAGCAGCCAAAGGACAAGGTACCGGGACAGGGTTAAACAAGAGACCCAGTACTTC. This translates into CASSQRTRYRDRVKQETQYF. The chain couples TRBV3-1 (or the pseudogene TRBV3-2) to TRBJ2-5, with TRBD1 matching 9 bases. V lost 2 bases and J lost 2; bases outside the gene matches: 18. This CDR3 comprises 20 residues. The germline V gene has CDR1 LGHDT and CDR2 YNNKEL (reference sequence).

The chain carries TRBV11-3 and TRBJ1-1; 7 nucleotides agree with TRBD1. CDR3 length: 13 residues. Germline loops: CDR1 SGHNT, CDR2 YENEEA. The V and J ends lost 5 bases and 4 bases, in that order; junction bases with no gene match: 4. The CDR3 DNA follows: TGTGCCAGCAGCCCAAACAGGGGCACTGAAGCTTTCTTT. Translating gives CASSPNRGTEAFF.

The V call is TRBV28, the J call TRBJ1-5; 9 bases map to TRBD1. Germline V lookup: CDR1 MDHEN, CDR2 SYDVKM. The CDR3 length is 15 residues. V trimming: 4 bases; J trimming: 3 bases; junction bases outside the gene matches: 4. The CDR3 reads CASSSDRGINQPQHF. The CDR3 DNA reads as TGTGCCAGCAGTTCCGACAGGGGGATCAATCAGCCCCAGCATTTT.

The chain is built from TRBV4-1 and TRBJ2-3; 7 bases are shared with TRBD1. J lost 5 bases, V lost 4 bases, and 15 bases had no gene match. The length of the CDR3 is 17 residues. Germline V gene sequence: CDR1 MGHRA, CDR2 YSYEKL. Here the CDR3 reads CASSRLDRASAGDTQYF. CDR3 coding DNA: TGCGCCAGCAGCCGACTCGACAGGGCCTCTGCGGGAGATACGCAGTATTTT.

The rearrangement uses TRBV18 and TRBJ2-3; D perhaps matches TRBD1 (6 bases). This CDR3 has 12 amino acids. V was shortened by 3 bases and J by 10 bases, with 11 bases between the two germline ends. Per the germline V gene, CDR1 is KGHSH and CDR2 is LQKENI. The CDR3 loop is CASSPLTGAQYF. CDR3 nucleotides: TGTGCCAGCTCACCGCTGACAGGCGCGCAGTATTTT.

The chain couples TRBV7-6 to TRBJ2-2; 10 bases are a match to TRBD2. The CDR3 runs to 16 residues. CDR1 and CDR2 (germline): SGHVS, FNYEAQ. After removal of 5 bases from V and 2 bases from J, the junction contained 5 bases not matched to a gene. In DNA, the CDR3 is TGTGCCAGCAGCCGACAGCGGGAGGGAAACACCGGGGAGCTGTTTTTT. Residues: CASSRQREGNTGELFF. The whole variable domain, filled in from reference TRBV7-6 and TRBJ2-2, reads GAGVSQSPRYKVTKRGQDVALRCDPISGHVSLYWYRQALGQGPEFLTYFNYEAQQDKSGLPNDRFSAERPEGSISTLTIQRTEQRDSAMYRCASSRQREGNTGELFFGEGSRLTVL.

The rearrangement joins TRBV7-6 to TRBJ2-2, with D possibly being TRBD1 (6 bases). The V end lost 3 bases, the J end lost 2 bases, and 10 bases lay between the germline ends. The CDR3 loop spans 15 amino acids. Germline V gene lookup returns CDR1 SGHVS and CDR2 FNYEAQ. The CDR3, as DNA: TGTGCCAGCAGCTTCAACAGGGTAAACACCGGGGAGCTGTTTTTT. Translating it yields CASSFNRVNTGELFF.

V gene TRBV7-9 combines with J gene TRBJ2-7, with 8 nucleotides matching TRBD1. After removal of 4 bases from V and 3 bases from J, the junction contained 5 bases not matched to a gene. The CDR3 is 14 amino acids. CDR1 SEHNR and CDR2 FQNEAQ come from the germline V gene (reference sequence). CDR3 sequence reads: CASSSGQGFYEQYF. The DNA of the CDR3 is TGTGCCAGCAGCTCAGGACAGGGTTTCTACGAGCAGTACTTC.

The V gene is TRBV11-2, the J gene TRBJ2-3; D is unclear. Germline V lookup: CDR1 SGHAT, CDR2 FQNNGV. V was pared by 2 bases and J by 1 base, with 10 bases between. The CDR3 totals 15 residues. CDR3 nucleotides: TGTGCCAGCAGCTTACACGCGAAAGGCACAGATACGCAGTATTTT. Protein product: CASSLHAKGTDTQYF.

The chain couples TRBV28 to TRBJ2-7; TRBD1 matches at 12 bases. This CDR3 comprises 16 residues. The V gene's germline CDR1 is MDHEN and CDR2 SYDVKM. J was trimmed by 4 bases and V by 2 bases; bases with no gene match: 6. The CDR3 loop reads CASSLGGTGGRYEQYF. The CDR3 DNA sequence: TGTGCCAGCAGTTTAGGAGGGACAGGGGGCCGGTACGAGCAGTACTTC.

CDR3 sequence: CASSSQGRSTEAFF. The CDR3 DNA reads as TGTGCCAGCTCATCACAGGGGCGAAGCACTGAAGCTTTCTTT. The chain links TRBV18 to TRBJ1-1, with 7 nucleotides matching TRBD1. V gave up 5 bases and J gave up 4 bases; unmatched junction bases: 7. CDR1 and CDR2 from the germline V gene are KGHSH and LQKENI. CDR3 length: 14 residues.

This clone showed up many times. This chain connects TRBV4-1 to TRBJ2-1, with 11 bases aligning to TRBD2. The CDR3 is made up of 15 amino acids. CDR1 is MGHRA and CDR2 is YSYEKL in the germline V gene. With V trimmed by 1 base and J by 7 bases, 3 bases remained unmatched. The CDR3 coding sequence is TGCGCCAGCAGCCAAGTGACTAGCGGGAATAATGAGCAGTTCTTC. This encodes CASSQVTSGNNEQFF.

The genes are TRBV21-1 and TRBJ2-5; the D call of TRBD1 is as the table states it, not checked on the DNA. TRBV21-1 is an annotated pseudogene. The CDR3 sequence is 16 residues long. CDR3 in amino acids: CASTPPRQGPKETQYF. For the CDR3, the DNA is TGTGCCAGCACCCCCCCGAGGCAGGGTCCAAAAGAGACCCAGTACTTC.

Only a few counts were recorded for this clone. The rearrangement links TRBV7-3 to TRBJ1-1, with a weak D call TRBD1 (5 bases). V lost 5 bases, J lost 1 base, and 11 bases lay in between. Germline CDR1 reads SGHTA; CDR2 reads FQGTGA. The CDR3 extends over 14 amino acids. CDR3 sequence reads: CASSPAGRNTEAFF. The CDR3 DNA is TGTGCCAGCAGCCCCGCGGGGCGGAACACTGAAGCTTTCTTT.

The CDR3 reads CASSLGGGQGNQPQHF. CDR3 sequence (DNA): TGTGCCAGCAGTTTAGGGGGCGGTCAGGGCAATCAGCCCCAGCATTTT. The chain is built from TRBV6-2 or TRBV6-3 and TRBJ1-5; 7 nucleotides line up with TRBD1. From germline, CDR1 is MNHEY and CDR2 SVGEGT. Losses at the gene ends were 4 bases for V and 2 bases for J; bases not matched to a gene: 8. The CDR3 extends over 16 amino acids.

The rearrangement uses TRBV5-6 and TRBJ2-1; D unclear. Looked up from germline, CDR1 is SGHDT and CDR2 is YYEEEE. This CDR3 has 14 amino acids. Trimming removed 0 bases at V and 12 bases at J, with 16 bases between. Here the CDR3 reads CASSLGLEGSGQFF. CDR3 nucleotides: TGTGCCAGCAGCTTGGGGCTAGAAGGATCCGGGCAGTTCTTC.

The chain combines TRBV10-3 with TRBJ1-3, with D tentatively TRBD1 (5 bases). V lost 6 bases and J lost 0, with 9 bases in between. Germline V gene sequence: CDR1 ENHRY, CDR2 SYGVKD. This CDR3 is built from 14 residues. The CDR3 DNA follows: TGTGCCATCAGCCACGACAGCTCTGGAAACACCATATATTTT. As protein: CAISHDSSGNTIYF.

The rearrangement uses TRBV7-3 and TRBJ2-1; the match to TRBD2 covers 12 bases. Trimming took 9 bases from V and 9 from J; bases not matched to a gene: 12. The germline V gene has CDR1 SGHTA and CDR2 FQGTGA. The CDR3 has 15 amino acids. The DNA for the CDR3 is TGTGCCAGTGCGGGGCTAGCGGGAGGGCAGGTTGAGCAGTTCTTC. It yields the protein CASAGLAGGQVEQFF.

The chain links TRBV5-4 to TRBJ2-7; TRBD1 matches 10 bases. The CDR3 sequence is 14 residues long. Per germline, CDR1 SGHNT and CDR2 YYREEE (reference sequence). Trimming took 6 bases from V and 6 from J; bases not matched to a gene: 9. The CDR3 loop is CASNEDRGRFEQYF. CDR3 coding DNA: TGTGCCAGCAACGAAGACAGGGGGCGCTTCGAGCAGTACTTC.

This rearrangement joins TRBV24-1 to TRBJ2-3; the D is unclear. The CDR3 runs 15 residues. The germline gives CDR1 KGHDR, CDR2 SFDVKD. The ends were cut back, 7 bases at V and 2 bases at J, with 15 bases in the middle. The CDR3 DNA follows: TGTGCCACCAGGGCCTGGGCGCCCGACACAGATACGCAGTATTTT. Protein sequence: CATRAWAPDTDTQYF.

This clone was found a few times. The gene calls are TRBV5-1 and TRBJ2-1; the D gene is possibly TRBD1 (6 bases). CDR1 SGHRS and CDR2 YFSETQ come from the germline V gene. The length of the CDR3 is 17 residues. The V gene lost 2 bases and the J gene lost 0 bases, with 15 bases spanning the gap. As DNA, the CDR3 is TGCGCCAGCAGCTTTGACGGGACACCTAGCTCCTACAATGAGCAGTTCTTC. Translation gives CASSFDGTPSSYNEQFF.

The chain employs TRBV6-5 and TRBJ1-1; 9 bases map to TRBD1. The junction had 12 bases not matched to a gene; V was cut back by 6 bases and J by 7 bases. Per the germline V gene, CDR1 is MNHEY and CDR2 is SVGAGI. The CDR3 covers 15 residues. The CDR3 nucleotides are TGTGCCAGCAGATCAGCAGGACAGGGGAGGGATGAAGCTTTCTTT. This encodes CASRSAGQGRDEAFF.

This clone was detected once. The chain combines TRBV7-3 with TRBJ2-2, with 15 bases fitting TRBD2. Trimming cost V 5 bases and J 8 bases; bases outside gene matches: 6. This CDR3 region has 16 residues. Germline-derived CDR1 and CDR2 are SGHTA and FQGTGA. CDR3 amino acids: CASSPRTSGRGGELFF. CDR3 DNA: TGTGCCAGCAGCCCCCGGACTAGCGGGAGGGGAGGGGAGCTGTTTTTT. Full variable domain (remainder filled in from reference TRBV7-3 and TRBJ2-2): GAGVSQTPSNKVTEKGKYVELRCDPISGHTALYWYRQSLGQGPEFLIYFQGTGAADDSGLPNDRFFAVRPEGSVSTLKIQRTERGDSAVYLCASSPRTSGRGGELFFGEGSRLTVL.

This clone appeared a single time. Other DNA sequences in the sample encode the same CDR3. The chain links TRBV5-1 to TRBJ2-7; 10 nucleotides align to TRBD2. Germline CDR1 reads SGHRS; CDR2 reads YFSETQ. The CDR3 loop spans 14 amino acids. J lost 1 base, V lost 5 bases, and 3 bases had no gene match. For the CDR3, the DNA is TGCGCCAGCAGAAGGACTAGCGGATCCTACGAGCAGTACTTC. Residues: CASRRTSGSYEQYF.